The sequence of this T cell receptor beta chain was determined in a study of T-cell memory formation after mild COVID-19. TCRdb ran MiXCR on the 5' RACE reads and lists one entry per CDR3 protein. Of about 140,000 distinct CDR3 sequences in the sample, about 5.7% are singletons; the top ten hold around 1.9%. The CDR3 has 13 amino acids. V lost 6 bases and J lost 3, with 10 bases in between. V gene TRBV12-3 or TRBV12-4 combines with J gene TRBJ2-3; D not resolved. The sample consisted of PBMCs or a T cell subset sorted from them (not recorded which). The sequence came from an adult woman who had mild COVID-19 (a few samples of this study predate the infection). Cell type and time point are not known. CDR3 protein: CASSYLGTDTQYF. The CDR3 DNA reads as TGTGCCAGCAGCTACCTAGGGACAGATACGCAGTATTTT.